A selection of T cell receptor beta chains follows, all from one sample in a study of long-term antiretroviral therapy in people with HIV. The data were produced by immunoSEQ multiplex PCR, yet TCRdb's version contains in-frame clones alone and is incomplete. The sample lists about 12,000 clones, about four fifths occurring once. Sequencing used unsorted PBMCs, obtained 8 to 8.5 years after starting antiretroviral therapy. These receptors were obtained from a man aged 50 or older with HIV. Both conserved end residues are part of each CDR3. Fields, in order: V gene, D gene, J gene, clone size, CDR3 DNA, CDR3 protein. D genes are given only for firm matches. A row's size may be missing; if present it is once, few, many or a size class.

V: TRBV7-2; D: TRBD1; J: TRBJ2-2; size: -; DNA: TGTGCCAGCAGCTTGACAGGGGGGACCGGGGAGCTGTTTTTT; CDR3: CASSLTGGTGELFF
V: TRBV27; D: TRBD1; J: TRBJ2-3; size: -; DNA: TGTGCCAGCAGCCCAAGGGGGACAGGGGTAGGCACAGATACGCAGTATTTT; CDR3: CASSPRGTGVGTDTQYF
V: TRBV7-3; D: TRBD1; J: TRBJ2-1; size: -; DNA: TGTGCCAGCAGCTTAGAAGGGGACAGCAATGAGCAGTTCTTC; CDR3: CASSLEGDSNEQFF
V: TRBV4-1; D: TRBD2; J: TRBJ2-7; size: -; DNA: TGCGCCAGCAGCCGCCTCGGGGAGGGCGAGCAGTACTTC; CDR3: CASSRLGEGEQYF
V: TRBV19; D: TRBD1; J: TRBJ2-7; size: -; DNA: TGTGCCAGTAGCCCGACAGGGGGTATCGGGTACGAGCAGTACTTC; CDR3: CASSPTGGIGYEQYF
V: TRBV5-6; D: TRBD1; J: TRBJ1-5; size: -; DNA: TGTGCCAGCAGTATCGGACAGGTCAGCAATCAGCCCCAGCATTTT; CDR3: CASSIGQVSNQPQHF
V: TRBV7-2; D: -; J: TRBJ1-1; size: -; DNA: TGTGCCAGCAGCACGCTCACAACGGGCAAGGAAGCTTTCTTT; CDR3: CASSTLTTGKEAFF
V: TRBV10-3; D: -; J: TRBJ1-4; size: -; DNA: TGTGCCATCAGTGAAGAAGGGCTGACGAGGACTTTTGAAAAACTGTTTTTT; CDR3: CAISEEGLTRTFEKLFF
V: TRBV15; D: -; J: TRBJ2-5; size: -; DNA: TGTGCCACCGCTTGGACGGATCGTGGGACCCAGTACTTC; CDR3: CATAWTDRGTQYF
V: TRBV7-9; D: -; J: TRBJ2-7; size: -; DNA: TGTGCCAGCAGCTTATTGCGGGCGGGCAGGGAGACCTACGAGCAGTACTTC; CDR3: CASSLLRAGRETYEQYF
V: TRBV5-5; D: -; J: TRBJ2-5; size: -; DNA: TGTGCCAGCAGCTTGAGGTGGGGGTACCAAGAGACCCAGTACTTC; CDR3: CASSLRWGYQETQYF
V: TRBV12-1; D: -; J: TRBJ1-3; size: once; DNA: TGTGCCACCGAGGGGAGGGACTTAGTCGGCTGGAACACCATATATTTT; CDR3: CATEGRDLVGWNTIYF
V: TRBV6-6; D: TRBD1; J: TRBJ1-3; size: -; DNA: TGTGCCAGCAGTTACGGGACAGGCTGGGCTGGAAACACCATATATTTT; CDR3: CASSYGTGWAGNTIYF
V: TRBV5-1; D: -; J: TRBJ1-2; size: -; DNA: TGCGCCAGCAGCTTGGAGATCAACTATGGCTACACCTTC; CDR3: CASSLEINYGYTF
V: TRBV2; D: TRBD1; J: TRBJ1-1; size: -; DNA: TGTGCCAGCAAGGGGGCATTCTTGAACACTGAAGCTTTCTTT; CDR3: CASKGAFLNTEAFF
V: TRBV27; D: -; J: TRBJ2-1; size: -; DNA: TGTGCCAGCAGTGGGGGGTTTGGGCCAAGACGGCAGAATGAGCAGTTCTTC; CDR3: CASSGGFGPRRQNEQFF
V: TRBV28; D: -; J: TRBJ2-2; size: -; DNA: TGTGCCAGCAGGGGCTTAGAGCGAAACACCGGGGAGCTGTTTTTT; CDR3: CASRGLERNTGELFF
V: TRBV5-5; D: -; J: TRBJ2-7; size: -; DNA: TGTGCCAGCAGCTTAGGGATCTCCTACGAGCAGTACTTC; CDR3: CASSLGISYEQYF
V: TRBV30; D: TRBD1; J: TRBJ1-2; size: -; DNA: TGTGCCTGGAGTGGACAGGGGTATGGCTACACCTTC; CDR3: CAWSGQGYGYTF
V: TRBV5-1; D: TRBD2; J: TRBJ2-3; size: once; DNA: TGCGCCAGCAGCCCACTAGCGGGGGGTCGCTCAGATACGCAGTATTTT; CDR3: CASSPLAGGRSDTQYF
V: TRBV5-4; D: -; J: TRBJ1-3; size: -; DNA: TGTGCCAGCAGCTTCGGGGGGCAAAACGCTGGAAACACCATATATTTT; CDR3: CASSFGGQNAGNTIYF
V: TRBV4-1; D: -; J: TRBJ2-3; size: -; DNA: TGCGCCAGCAGCGTTATCCAGGGAGAAGGTGATACGCAGTATTTT; CDR3: CASSVIQGEGDTQYF
V: TRBV15; D: -; J: TRBJ2-2; size: -; DNA: TGTGCCACCAGGAGATCAGGGGTCGGGGAGCTGTTTTTT; CDR3: CATRRSGVGELFF
V: TRBV30; D: TRBD1; J: TRBJ1-6; size: -; DNA: TGTGCCTGGAGGGACAGACAGGGCTATAATTCACCCCTCCACTTT; CDR3: CAWRDRQGYNSPLHF